One sample yielded the 21 T cell receptor beta chains listed below, sequenced in a study of blood T cell repertoires in COVID-19. Clones were sequenced by immunoSEQ multiplex PCR, and TCRdb holds only the in-frame ones, with some missing. The repertoire holds tens of thousands of clones, with around 80% as singletons. Sequencing input: peripheral blood. These receptors all stem from a woman older than 75 with active or convalescent COVID-19.

This chain connects TRBV11-3 to TRBJ1-6; D not certain. CDR1 is SGHNT and CDR2 is YENEEA in the germline V gene. V was clipped by 2 bases and J by 10 bases, with 15 bases between them. The CDR3 is 15 amino acids. CDR3 sequence reads: CASSLSGLGGSPLHF. CDR3 DNA: TGTGCCAGCAGCTTATCTGGTCTAGGAGGCTCACCCCTCCACTTT. The complete variable domain, with remaining parts taken from reference TRBV11-3 and TRBJ1-6, reads EAGVVQSPRYKIIEKKQPVAFWCNPISGHNTLYWYLQNLGQGPELLIRYENEEAVDDSQLPKDRFSAERLKGVDSTLKIQPAELGDSAVYLCASSLSGLGGSPLHFGNGTRLTVT.

This clone came up once. The chain links TRBV5-1 to TRBJ2-1, with 12 nucleotides matching TRBD1. CDR1 is SGHRS, CDR2 YFSETQ, per germline. J lost 10 bases, V lost 3 bases, and 14 bases had no gene match. The CDR3 sequence is 17 residues long. CDR3 sequence (DNA): TGCGCCAGCAGCTCAGGGACAGGGGGCTTGAGGGTTGTAGAGCAGTTCTTC. It codes for CASSSGTGGLRVVEQFF.

The chain links TRBV5-5 to TRBJ1-4; no definite D call. The germline V gene encodes CDR1 SGHKS and CDR2 YYEKEE (reference sequence). This CDR3 comprises 14 residues. Trimming removed 1 base from V and 2 bases from J, with 6 bases in between. The CDR3 loop reads CASSLRATNEKLFF. CDR3 nucleotide sequence: TGTGCCAGCAGCTTGCGCGCGACTAATGAAAAACTGTTTTTT.

This clone came up a few times. CDR3 in amino acids: CASSLGATSVPYNEQFF. The DNA of the CDR3 is TGCGCCAGCAGCTTGGGGGCGACTAGCGTGCCCTACAATGAGCAGTTCTTC. The chain carries TRBV5-1 and TRBJ2-1, with 8 bases matching TRBD2. Germline CDR1 and CDR2: SGHRS and YFSETQ. The CDR3 loop spans 17 amino acids. The V segment lost 0 bases and the J segment 2 bases; nucleotides outside the gene matches: 7. Filled out from reference TRBV5-1 and TRBJ2-1, the complete variable domain reads KAGVTQTPRYLIKTRGQQVTLSCSPISGHRSVSWYQQTPGQGLQFLFEYFSETQRNKGNFPGRFSGRQFSNSRSEMNVSTLELGDSALYLCASSLGATSVPYNEQFFGPGTRLTVL.

The V gene is TRBV19, the J gene TRBJ1-2, with TRBD1 matching over 7 bases. V gave up 0 bases and J gave up 7 bases; unmatched junction bases: 11. The CDR3 totals 16 residues. The germline gives CDR1 LNHDA, CDR2 SQIVND (reference sequence). The CDR3 DNA sequence: TGTGCCAGTAGTATAGACCTGGGACAGCCCATTCCTGGCTACACCTTC. As protein: CASSIDLGQPIPGYTF.

The V call is TRBV25-1, the J call TRBJ2-3, with TRBD2 identical over 12 bases. Germline CDR1 MGHDK, CDR2 SYGVNS. The CDR3 is 16 amino acids. V lost 3 bases to trimming and J lost 4 bases; unmatched junction nucleotides: 5. CDR3 DNA sequence: TGTGCCAGCAGTGATTGGACTAGCGGGACTTCAGATACGCAGTATTTT. Amino acid sequence: CASSDWTSGTSDTQYF.

CDR3 sequence reads: CASSLDGGVLIGQYF. The CDR3, as DNA: TGTGCCAGCAGCTTAGACGGGGGTGTTCTTATTGGGCAGTACTTC. V and J are TRBV7-9 and TRBJ2-7; perhaps TRBD2 as D (6 bases). The CDR3 covers 15 residues. The V and J ends lost 1 base and 9 bases respectively, with 19 bases between them. Germline V lookup: CDR1 SEHNR, CDR2 FQNEAQ (reference sequence).

The chain combines TRBV7-9 with TRBJ2-1; 10 nucleotides line up with TRBD1. V dropped 8 bases and J dropped 4; count of bases not matched to a gene: 8. Germline lookup yields CDR1 SEHNR and CDR2 FQNEAQ (reference sequence). The CDR3 has 15 amino acids. The CDR3 loop is CASGIDRGRYNEQFF. The CDR3 nucleotides are TGTGCCAGCGGCATAGACAGGGGGCGTTACAATGAGCAGTTCTTC.

The table lists this clone with a few counts. The chain has TRBV18 and TRBJ2-7; perhaps TRBD2 as D (5 bases). V was pared by 3 bases and J by 0 bases, with 6 bases between. The CDR3 covers 13 residues. Germline CDR1 is KGHSH and CDR2 is LQKENI. The CDR3 is CASSPGVSYEQYF. For the CDR3, the DNA is TGTGCCAGCTCACCGGGAGTCTCCTACGAGCAGTACTTC.

This sequence joins TRBV3-1 (or the pseudogene TRBV3-2) and TRBJ1-1, with 7 nucleotides matching TRBD1. The CDR3 extends over 14 amino acids. Unmatched junction bases numbered 3, after V lost 5 bases and J lost 0 bases. CDR1 is LGHDT, CDR2 YNNKEL, per germline (reference sequence). The CDR3 nucleotides read TGTGCCAGCAGCTGGGGACAGTTGAACACTGAAGCTTTCTTT. Its protein is CASSWGQLNTEAFF.

The DNA of the CDR3 is TGTGCCAGCAGTTATCAGCGGGGGGGCCGGGAGACCCAGTACTTC. Its protein is CASSYQRGGRETQYF. The chain links TRBV6-2 or TRBV6-3 to TRBJ2-5, with 10 bases identical to TRBD2. Trimming cost V 3 bases and J 5 bases; bases outside gene matches: 6. Per the germline V gene, CDR1 is MNHEY and CDR2 is SVGEGT. This CDR3 is 15 amino acids long.

The CDR3, as DNA: TGTGCCAGCAGTGTTAGGGTTGGAGGCTACGAGCAGTACTTC. This encodes CASSVRVGGYEQYF. The gene calls are TRBV2 and TRBJ2-7, with a possible D match to TRBD2 (5 bases). Looked up from germline, CDR1 is SNHLY and CDR2 is FYNNEI. The CDR3 has 14 residues. V was pared by 4 bases and J by 3 bases, with 13 bases between.

V gene TRBV5-6 combines with J gene TRBJ2-5; 8 bases align to TRBD2. The CDR3 spans 16 residues. Per germline, CDR1 SGHDT and CDR2 YYEEEE. V dropped 0 bases and J dropped 6; count of bases not matched to a gene: 10. The CDR3 loop is CASSLAGAGVYKTQYF. For the CDR3, the DNA is TGTGCCAGCAGCTTGGCGGGAGCGGGAGTTTACAAGACCCAGTACTTC.

This chain uses TRBV2 with TRBJ2-4; D perhaps matches TRBD2 (5 bases). Germline loops: CDR1 SNHLY, CDR2 FYNNEI. This CDR3 spans 15 amino acids. This CDR3 reads CAPREPVLAKNIQYF. CDR3 bases: TGTGCACCTCGGGAACCAGTTCTAGCCAAAAACATTCAGTACTTC.

V gene TRBV5-1 combines with J gene TRBJ2-7; D call uncertain. The CDR3 spans 12 residues. Germline V gives CDR1 SGHRS, CDR2 YFSETQ. The ends were cut back, 4 bases at V and 5 bases at J, with 10 bases in the middle. The CDR3 DNA follows: TGCGCCAGCAGCCTTACATCAAACGAGCAGTACTTC. As protein: CASSLTSNEQYF.

The chain combines TRBV4-1 with TRBJ2-1; 7 bases map to TRBD2. This CDR3 comprises 13 residues. Germline V lookup: CDR1 MGHRA, CDR2 YSYEKL. The trim removed 1 base at V and 14 bases at J, leaving 8 bases unmatched. CDR3 sequence: CASSQVVAGREFF. The CDR3 nucleotides read TGCGCCAGCAGCCAAGTTGTTGCAGGGAGGGAGTTCTTC.

The chain employs TRBV25-1 and TRBJ1-4; 7 bases are shared with TRBD1. The J segment lost 8 bases and the V segment lost 8 bases, leaving 5 bases of the junction unmatched. Germline V CDR1 and CDR2: MGHDK, SYGVNS. The length of the CDR3 is 12 residues. CDR3: CASRQGVEKLFF. The CDR3 region has the DNA TGTGCCAGCCGACAGGGAGTGGAAAAACTGTTTTTT. Full variable domain (missing parts from reference TRBV25-1 and TRBJ1-4): EADIYQTPRYLVIGTGKKITLECSQTMGHDKMYWYQQDPGMELHLIHYSYGVNSTEKGDLSSESTVSRIRTEHFPLTLESARPSHTSQYLCASRQGVEKLFFGSGTQLSVL.

The V and J genes are TRBV7-8 and TRBJ2-7, with a possible D match to TRBD1 (5 bases). Trimming pared 1 base from V and 0 bases from J, leaving 10 bases between. In germline, CDR1 is SGHVS, CDR2 FQNEAQ. CDR3 length: 15 amino acids. In DNA, the CDR3 is TGTGCCAGCAGCTTAGAACAGGCCAGCTCCTACGAGCAGTACTTC. It specifies CASSLEQASSYEQYF. The variable domain in full, completed from reference TRBV7-8 and TRBJ2-7, reads GAGVSQSPRYKVAKRGQDVALRCDPISGHVSLFWYQQALGQGPEFLTYFQNEAQLDKSGLPSDRFFAERPEGSVSTLKIQRTQQEDSAVYLCASSLEQASSYEQYFGPGTRLTVT.

This clone was observed a few times. The chain combines TRBV2 with TRBJ2-7, with a weak D call TRBD2 (5 bases). Trimming stripped 2 bases from V and 0 bases from J, with 11 bases between. The CDR3 length is 15 residues. Germline V gene lookup returns CDR1 SNHLY and CDR2 FYNNEI. CDR3 DNA: TGTGCCAGCAGTGAAAGTTCGGGATCCTCCTACGAGCAGTACTTC. This codes for CASSESSGSSYEQYF.

The V call is TRBV6-5, the J call TRBJ2-2; 8 positions match TRBD2. The CDR3 is 15 residues long. Looked up from germline, CDR1 is MNHEY and CDR2 is SVGAGI. V lost 8 bases to trimming and J lost 7 bases; unmatched junction nucleotides: 12. The CDR3 loop is CASQDLAGVSGELFF. As DNA, the CDR3 is TGTGCCAGCCAGGATCTAGCGGGTGTTAGCGGGGAGCTGTTTTTT.

This clone was counted a few times. This rearrangement joins TRBV7-2 to TRBJ2-1; 9 positions match TRBD2. This CDR3 contains 15 residues. The germline V gene has CDR1 SGHTA and CDR2 FQGNSA. V dropped 1 base and J dropped 14; count of bases not matched to a gene: 12. The CDR3 DNA follows: TGTGCCAGCAGCTTAGGCTCGGGTAGCGGGGGCGAGGAGTTCTTC. Its translation is CASSLGSGSGGEEFF.